This is a list of T cell receptor beta chains from one sample in a study of blood T cell repertoires in COVID-19. Clones were sequenced by immunoSEQ multiplex PCR, and TCRdb holds only the in-frame ones, with some missing. The sample yields over 150,000 clones, 70% to 90% seen once. Sequencing was carried out using peripheral blood. The source of these receptors is a man in his forties with acute or convalescent COVID-19. Each CDR3 is given with its conserved first and last residue. Fields, in order: J gene, V gene, clone size, D gene, CDR3 DNA, CDR3 protein. A D gene is named only where the DNA matches it firmly. Size is stated for part of the rows, as once, few or many counts, or as a class when the clone is expanded.

J: TRBJ2-7
V: TRBV11-2
size: .
D: .
DNA: TGTGCCAGCAGCTTTGTAGGGGACGAGCAGTACTTC
CDR3: CASSFVGDEQYF

J: TRBJ1-1
V: TRBV6-5
size: .
D: TRBD1
DNA: TGTGCCAGCAGTCGGACAGGACGGTTGAACACTGAAGCTTTCTTT
CDR3: CASSRTGRLNTEAFF

J: TRBJ1-1
V: TRBV6-6
size: .
D: .
DNA: TGTGCCAGCAGTTACTCTTCCGGGACACAGAACACTGAAGCTTTCTTT
CDR3: CASSYSSGTQNTEAFF

J: TRBJ1-1
V: TRBV5-1
size: .
D: .
DNA: TGCGCCAGCAGCTTAACAGGGAACCCTGGGACTGAAGCTTTCTTT
CDR3: CASSLTGNPGTEAFF

J: TRBJ1-2
V: TRBV5-8
size: .
D: .
DNA: TGTGCCAGCAGCTTGCAGGTGGCCTATGGCTACACCTTC
CDR3: CASSLQVAYGYTF

J: TRBJ2-2
V: TRBV7-2
size: .
D: TRBD1
DNA: TGTGCCAGCAGCTTAGCCGGACAGGGGGCTGGGGAGCTGTTTTTT
CDR3: CASSLAGQGAGELFF

J: TRBJ1-4
V: TRBV7-2
size: .
D: TRBD1
DNA: TGTGCCAGCAGCTTAGGCGGAGGGGGCGCGTCTAATGAAAAACTGTTTTTT
CDR3: CASSLGGGGASNEKLFF

J: TRBJ2-3
V: TRBV24-1
size: .
D: .
DNA: TGTGCCACCAGTGATTCGGTCCCAGATACGCAGTATTTT
CDR3: CATSDSVPDTQYF

J: TRBJ2-5
V: TRBV25-1
size: .
D: .
DNA: TGTGCCAGCAGCCGAGGTGGAGGGGGGGACTTAGAGACCCAGTACTTC
CDR3: CASSRGGGGDLETQYF

J: TRBJ1-6
V: TRBV5-1
size: few
D: .
DNA: TGCGCCAGCAGCTTGGATGGGTGGGGGGTGCAGTCACCCCTCCACTTT
CDR3: CASSLDGWGVQSPLHF

J: TRBJ1-1
V: TRBV28
size: .
D: .
DNA: TGTGCCAGCAGTTTAGGAGACAGCCAGAACACTGAAGCTTTCTTT
CDR3: CASSLGDSQNTEAFF

J: TRBJ1-5
V: TRBV5-5
size: .
D: .
DNA: TGTGCCAGCAGCTTGGCCGTAGGGGCCGGCAATCAGCCCCAGCATTTT
CDR3: CASSLAVGAGNQPQHF

J: TRBJ1-1
V: TRBV2
size: .
D: .
DNA: TGTGCCAGCAAGCGGGGGGATGAAGCTTTCTTT
CDR3: CASKRGDEAFF

J: TRBJ1-1
V: TRBV14
size: once
D: TRBD1
DNA: TGTGCCAGCAGCCGAGTCTATGGACAGGGGGAAGCTTTCTTT
CDR3: CASSRVYGQGEAFF

J: TRBJ2-7
V: TRBV5-8
size: .
D: TRBD1
DNA: TGTGCCAGCAGCTCCAGGGACAGGGGGCCCGAGCAGTACTTC
CDR3: CASSSRDRGPEQYF

J: TRBJ2-3
V: TRBV5-1
size: few
D: .
DNA: TGCGCCAGCAGCCTACTCCGGGATAGCACAGATACGCAGTATTTT
CDR3: CASSLLRDSTDTQYF

J: TRBJ2-2
V: TRBV7-8
size: .
D: .
DNA: TGTGCCAGCAGCTTGTATGAAGGAGATACCGGGGAGCTGTTTTTT
CDR3: CASSLYEGDTGELFF

J: TRBJ1-6
V: TRBV4-1
size: .
D: .
DNA: TGCGCCAGCAGCCAAGATATCATCGGGTCAGCTGATAATTCACCCCTCCACTTT
CDR3: CASSQDIIGSADNSPLHF

J: TRBJ1-4
V: TRBV7-2
size: .
D: .
DNA: TGTGCCAGCAGCATCGGACAGTCCAGGCGAAAACTGTTTTTT
CDR3: CASSIGQSRRKLFF

J: TRBJ1-5
V: TRBV2
size: once
D: TRBD1
DNA: TGTGCCAGCACTATGGACAGGGGAAATCAGCCCCAGCATTTT
CDR3: CASTMDRGNQPQHF

J: TRBJ1-4
V: TRBV12-3/TRBV12-4
size: few
D: .
DNA: TGTGCCAGCAGTTTTATAGAGAATGAAAAACTGTTTTTT
CDR3: CASSFIENEKLFF

J: TRBJ1-5
V: TRBV14
size: once
D: .
DNA: TGTGCCAGCAGCCAAGAGGAGGGGTTGCCCCAGCATTTT
CDR3: CASSQEEGLPQHF

J: TRBJ1-6
V: TRBV6-5
size: .
D: .
DNA: TGTGCCAGCAGTCTGCTGGGCCGGAACAATTCACCCCTCCACTTT
CDR3: CASSLLGRNNSPLHF

J: TRBJ2-7
V: TRBV7-6
size: .
D: TRBD1
DNA: TGTGCCAGCAGCACAAGACAGGGGGCGTTCGAGCAGTACTTC
CDR3: CASSTRQGAFEQYF

J: TRBJ2-1
V: TRBV5-4
size: .
D: TRBD2
DNA: TGTGCCAGCAGCTTGGCAGCGGGGGGGCCAAATGAGCAGTTCTTC
CDR3: CASSLAAGGPNEQFF